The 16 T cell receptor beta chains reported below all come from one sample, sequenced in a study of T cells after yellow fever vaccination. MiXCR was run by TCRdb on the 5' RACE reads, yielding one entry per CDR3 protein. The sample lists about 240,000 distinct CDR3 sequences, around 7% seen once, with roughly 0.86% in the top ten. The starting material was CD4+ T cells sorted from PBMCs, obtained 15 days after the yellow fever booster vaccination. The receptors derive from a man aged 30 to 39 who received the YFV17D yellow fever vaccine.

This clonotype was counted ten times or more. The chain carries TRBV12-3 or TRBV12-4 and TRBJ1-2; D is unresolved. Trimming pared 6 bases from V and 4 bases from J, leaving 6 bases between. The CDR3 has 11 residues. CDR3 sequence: CASSLGYGYTF. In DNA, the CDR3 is TGTGCCAGCAGCTTGGGCTATGGCTACACCTTC.

The CDR3 DNA reads TGTGCCAGCAGTTTAATGGGGAACTATGGCTACACCTTC. The encoded protein is CASSLMGNYGYTF. The chain links TRBV12-3 or TRBV12-4 to TRBJ1-2; D uncertain. Trimming removed 2 bases from V and 2 bases from J, with 6 bases in between. The CDR3 loop spans 13 amino acids.

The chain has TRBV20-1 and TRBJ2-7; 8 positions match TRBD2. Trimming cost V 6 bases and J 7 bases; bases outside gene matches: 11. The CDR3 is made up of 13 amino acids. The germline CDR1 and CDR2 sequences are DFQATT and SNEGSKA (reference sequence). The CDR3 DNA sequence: TGCAGTGCCGAGGGACTAGTTTTTGGAGAGCAGTACTTC. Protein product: CSAEGLVFGEQYF.

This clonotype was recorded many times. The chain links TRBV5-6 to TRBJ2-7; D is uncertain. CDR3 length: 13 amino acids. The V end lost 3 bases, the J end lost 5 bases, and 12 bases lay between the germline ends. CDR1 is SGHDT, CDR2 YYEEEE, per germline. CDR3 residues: CASSSLQRDEQYF. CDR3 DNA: TGTGCCAGCAGCTCCTTACAAAGGGACGAGCAGTACTTC.

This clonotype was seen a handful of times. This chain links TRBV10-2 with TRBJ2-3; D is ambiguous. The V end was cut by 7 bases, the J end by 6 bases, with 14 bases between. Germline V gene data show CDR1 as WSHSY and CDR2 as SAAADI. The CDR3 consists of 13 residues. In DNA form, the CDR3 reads TGCGCCAGCAAAGACTTCAGCCGCGATACGCAGTATTTT. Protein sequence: CASKDFSRDTQYF.

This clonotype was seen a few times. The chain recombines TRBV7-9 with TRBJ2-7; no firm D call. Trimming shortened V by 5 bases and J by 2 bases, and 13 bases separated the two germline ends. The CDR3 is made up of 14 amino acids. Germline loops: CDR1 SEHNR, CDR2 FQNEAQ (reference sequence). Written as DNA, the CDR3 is TGTGCCAGCAGCCATACCATTAACCCCTACGAGCAGTACTTC. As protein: CASSHTINPYEQYF.

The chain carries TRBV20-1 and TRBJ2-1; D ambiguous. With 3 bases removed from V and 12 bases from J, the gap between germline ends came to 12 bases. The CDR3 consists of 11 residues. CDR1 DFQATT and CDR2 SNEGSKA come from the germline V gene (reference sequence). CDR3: CSARTQRSQFF. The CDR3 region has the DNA TGCAGTGCTAGGACGCAGAGGTCGCAGTTCTTC.

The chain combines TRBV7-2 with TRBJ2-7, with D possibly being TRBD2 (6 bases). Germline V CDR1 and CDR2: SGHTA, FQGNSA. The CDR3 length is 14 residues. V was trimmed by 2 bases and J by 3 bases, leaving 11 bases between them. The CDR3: CASSLTRERYEQYF. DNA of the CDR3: TGTGCCAGCAGCTTAACTCGGGAGCGCTACGAGCAGTACTTC.

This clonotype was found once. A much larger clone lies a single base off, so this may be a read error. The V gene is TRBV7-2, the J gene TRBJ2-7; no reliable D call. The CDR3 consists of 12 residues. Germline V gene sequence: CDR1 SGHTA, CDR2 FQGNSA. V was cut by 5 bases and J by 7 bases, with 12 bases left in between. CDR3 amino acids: CASSRNIVEQYF. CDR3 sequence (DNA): TGTGCCAGCAGCCGTAATATTGTGGAGCAGTACTTC.

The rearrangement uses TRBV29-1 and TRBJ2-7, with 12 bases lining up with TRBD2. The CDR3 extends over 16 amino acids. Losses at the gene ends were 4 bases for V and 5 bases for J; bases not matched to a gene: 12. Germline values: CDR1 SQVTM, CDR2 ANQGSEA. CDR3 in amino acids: CSVGKGTSGRFHEQYF. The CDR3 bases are TGCAGCGTTGGGAAAGGCACTAGCGGGAGGTTCCACGAGCAGTACTTC.

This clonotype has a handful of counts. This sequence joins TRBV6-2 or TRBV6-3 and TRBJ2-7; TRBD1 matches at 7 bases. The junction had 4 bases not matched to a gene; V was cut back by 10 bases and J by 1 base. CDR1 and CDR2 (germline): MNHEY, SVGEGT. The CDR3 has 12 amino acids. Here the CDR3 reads CATRQGSYEQYF. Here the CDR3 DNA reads TGTGCCACCCGACAGGGATCCTACGAGCAGTACTTC.

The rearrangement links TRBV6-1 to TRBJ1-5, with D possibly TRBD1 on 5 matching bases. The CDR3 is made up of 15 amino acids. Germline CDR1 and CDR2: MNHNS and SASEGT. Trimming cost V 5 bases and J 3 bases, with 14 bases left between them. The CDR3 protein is CASSRDPKNNQPQHF. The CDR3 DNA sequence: TGTGCCAGCAGTCGGGACCCTAAAAACAATCAGCCCCAGCATTTT.

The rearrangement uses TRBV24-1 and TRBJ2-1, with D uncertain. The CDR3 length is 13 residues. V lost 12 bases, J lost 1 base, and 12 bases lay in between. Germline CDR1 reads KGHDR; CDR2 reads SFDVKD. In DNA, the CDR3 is TGTGCCGTCTCGAAGAAGTCCTACAATGAGCAGTTCTTC. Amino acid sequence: CAVSKKSYNEQFF.

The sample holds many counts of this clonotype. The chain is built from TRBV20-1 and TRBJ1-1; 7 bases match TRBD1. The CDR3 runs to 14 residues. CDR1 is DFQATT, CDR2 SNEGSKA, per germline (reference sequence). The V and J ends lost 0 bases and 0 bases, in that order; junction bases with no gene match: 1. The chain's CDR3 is CSAREGTVNTEAFF. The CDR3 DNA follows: TGCAGTGCTAGAGAAGGGACAGTGAACACTGAAGCTTTCTTT.

Here the CDR3 reads CASSLARGDYEQYF. In DNA, the CDR3 is TGTGCCAGCAGCTTAGCCAGGGGGGACTACGAGCAGTACTTC. V gene TRBV7-2 combines with J gene TRBJ2-7, with D possibly being TRBD1 (7 bases). The V end was cut by 0 bases, the J end by 3 bases, with 9 bases between. The CDR3 runs 14 residues. CDR1 is SGHTA and CDR2 is FQGNSA in the germline V gene.

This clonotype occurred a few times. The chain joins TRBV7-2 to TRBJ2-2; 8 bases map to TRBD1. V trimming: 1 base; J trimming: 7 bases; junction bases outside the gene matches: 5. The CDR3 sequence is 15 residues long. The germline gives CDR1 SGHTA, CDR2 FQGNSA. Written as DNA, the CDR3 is TGTGCCAGCAGCTTAGTCGACAGGGGACGCGGGGAGCTGTTTTTT. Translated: CASSLVDRGRGELFF.